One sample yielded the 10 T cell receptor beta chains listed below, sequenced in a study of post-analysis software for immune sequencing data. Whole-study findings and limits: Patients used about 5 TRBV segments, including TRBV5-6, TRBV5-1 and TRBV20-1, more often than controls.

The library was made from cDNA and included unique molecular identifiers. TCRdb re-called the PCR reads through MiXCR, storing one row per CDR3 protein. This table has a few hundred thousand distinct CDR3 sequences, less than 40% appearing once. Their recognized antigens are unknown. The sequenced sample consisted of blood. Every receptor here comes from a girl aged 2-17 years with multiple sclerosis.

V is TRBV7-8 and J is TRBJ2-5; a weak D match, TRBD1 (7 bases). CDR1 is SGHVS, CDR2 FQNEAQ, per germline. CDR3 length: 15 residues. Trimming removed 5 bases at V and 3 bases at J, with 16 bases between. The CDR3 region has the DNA TGTGCCAGCAGCACCAGGGGGGACCCCAAAGAGACCCAGTACTTC. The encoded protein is CASSTRGDPKETQYF.

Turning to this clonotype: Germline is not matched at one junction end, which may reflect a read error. CDR3 sequence (DNA): TGTGTCAGCAGCTTAAGGTGGGGGGCAGAGACCCAGTACTTC. It yields the protein CVSSLRWGAETQYF. The chain combines TRBV7-2 with TRBJ2-5; D possibly matches TRBD1 or TRBD2 (6 bases each). Germline CDR1 reads SGHTA; CDR2 reads FQGNSA. The CDR3 length is 14 residues.

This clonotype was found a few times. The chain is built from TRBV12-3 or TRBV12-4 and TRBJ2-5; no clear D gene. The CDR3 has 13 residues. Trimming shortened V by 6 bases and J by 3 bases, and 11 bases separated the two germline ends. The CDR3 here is CASSYDRKETQYF. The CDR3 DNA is TGTGCCAGCAGCTACGACCGAAAAGAGACCCAGTACTTC.

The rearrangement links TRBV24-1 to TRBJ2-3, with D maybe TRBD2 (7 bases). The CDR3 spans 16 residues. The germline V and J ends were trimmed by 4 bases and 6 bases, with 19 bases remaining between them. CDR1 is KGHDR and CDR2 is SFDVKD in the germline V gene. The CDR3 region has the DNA TGTGCCACCAGTGACCGCCCAATAGGGGGGGCGGATACGCAGTATTTT. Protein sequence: CATSDRPIGGADTQYF.

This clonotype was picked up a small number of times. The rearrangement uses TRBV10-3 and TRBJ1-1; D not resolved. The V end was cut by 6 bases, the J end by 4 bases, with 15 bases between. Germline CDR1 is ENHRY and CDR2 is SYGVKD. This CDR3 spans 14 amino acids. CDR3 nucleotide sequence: TGTGCCATCAGGACGGATAAACTCCCCACTGAAGCTTTCTTT. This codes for CAIRTDKLPTEAFF.

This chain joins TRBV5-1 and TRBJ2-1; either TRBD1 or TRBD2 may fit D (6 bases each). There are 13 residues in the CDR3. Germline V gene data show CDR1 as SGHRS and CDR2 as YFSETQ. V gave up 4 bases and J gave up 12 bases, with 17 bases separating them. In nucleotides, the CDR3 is TGCGCCAGCAGCCCGGAGGGGACAAGTGGGCAGTTCTTC. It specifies CASSPEGTSGQFF.

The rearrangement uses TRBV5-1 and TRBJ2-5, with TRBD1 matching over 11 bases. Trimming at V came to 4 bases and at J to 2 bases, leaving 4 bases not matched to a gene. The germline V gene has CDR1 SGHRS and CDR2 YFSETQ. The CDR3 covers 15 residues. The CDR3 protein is CASSNRDRGQETQYF. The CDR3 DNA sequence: TGCGCCAGCAGCAACCGGGACAGGGGGCAAGAGACCCAGTACTTC.

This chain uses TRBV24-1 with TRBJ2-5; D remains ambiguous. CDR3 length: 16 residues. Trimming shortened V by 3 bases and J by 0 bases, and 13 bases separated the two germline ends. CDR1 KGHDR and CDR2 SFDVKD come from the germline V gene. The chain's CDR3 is CATSDRHVTHQETQYF. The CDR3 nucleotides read TGTGCCACCAGTGATAGACACGTAACGCACCAAGAGACCCAGTACTTC.

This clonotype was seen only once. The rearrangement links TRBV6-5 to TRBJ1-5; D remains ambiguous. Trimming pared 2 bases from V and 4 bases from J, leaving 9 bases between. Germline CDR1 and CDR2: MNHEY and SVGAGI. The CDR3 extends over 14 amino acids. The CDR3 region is CASSYLGLNQPQHF. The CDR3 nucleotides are TGTGCCAGCAGTTACCTCGGTTTGAATCAGCCCCAGCATTTT.

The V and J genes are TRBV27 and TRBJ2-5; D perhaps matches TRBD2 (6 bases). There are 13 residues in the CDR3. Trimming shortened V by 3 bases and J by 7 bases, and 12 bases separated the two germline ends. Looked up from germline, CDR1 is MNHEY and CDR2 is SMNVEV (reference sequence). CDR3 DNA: TGTGCCAGCAGTTTCCCCTTCGGGGGGACCCAGTACTTC. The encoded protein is CASSFPFGGTQYF.